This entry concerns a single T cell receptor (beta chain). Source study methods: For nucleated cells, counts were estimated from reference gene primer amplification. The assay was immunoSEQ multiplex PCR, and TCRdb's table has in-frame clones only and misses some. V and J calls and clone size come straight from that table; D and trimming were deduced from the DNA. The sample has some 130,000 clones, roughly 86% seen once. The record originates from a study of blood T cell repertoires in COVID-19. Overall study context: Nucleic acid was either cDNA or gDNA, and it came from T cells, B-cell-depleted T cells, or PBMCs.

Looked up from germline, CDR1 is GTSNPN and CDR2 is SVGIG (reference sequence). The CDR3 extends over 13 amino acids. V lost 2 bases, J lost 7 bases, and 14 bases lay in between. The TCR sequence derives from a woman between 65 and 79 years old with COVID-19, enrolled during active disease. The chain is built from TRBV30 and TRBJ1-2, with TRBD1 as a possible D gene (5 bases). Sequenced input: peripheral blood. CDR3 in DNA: TGTGCCTGGAGTTTGGGGGGGGACTCTGGCTACACCTTC. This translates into CAWSLGGDSGYTF.